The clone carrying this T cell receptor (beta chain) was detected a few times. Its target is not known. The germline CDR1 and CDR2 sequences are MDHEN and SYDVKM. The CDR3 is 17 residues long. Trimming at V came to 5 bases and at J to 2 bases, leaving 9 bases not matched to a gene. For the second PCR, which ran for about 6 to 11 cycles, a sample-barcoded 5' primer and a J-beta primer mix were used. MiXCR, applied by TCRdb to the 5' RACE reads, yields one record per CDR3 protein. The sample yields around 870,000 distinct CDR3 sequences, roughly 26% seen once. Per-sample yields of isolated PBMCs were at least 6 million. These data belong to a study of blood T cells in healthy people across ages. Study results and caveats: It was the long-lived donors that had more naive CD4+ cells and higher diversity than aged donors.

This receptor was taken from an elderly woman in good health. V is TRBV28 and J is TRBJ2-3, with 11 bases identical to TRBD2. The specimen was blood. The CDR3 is CASSPTGTSGITDTQYF. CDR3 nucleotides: TGTGCCAGCAGTCCCACCGGGACTAGCGGAATCACAGATACGCAGTATTTT.